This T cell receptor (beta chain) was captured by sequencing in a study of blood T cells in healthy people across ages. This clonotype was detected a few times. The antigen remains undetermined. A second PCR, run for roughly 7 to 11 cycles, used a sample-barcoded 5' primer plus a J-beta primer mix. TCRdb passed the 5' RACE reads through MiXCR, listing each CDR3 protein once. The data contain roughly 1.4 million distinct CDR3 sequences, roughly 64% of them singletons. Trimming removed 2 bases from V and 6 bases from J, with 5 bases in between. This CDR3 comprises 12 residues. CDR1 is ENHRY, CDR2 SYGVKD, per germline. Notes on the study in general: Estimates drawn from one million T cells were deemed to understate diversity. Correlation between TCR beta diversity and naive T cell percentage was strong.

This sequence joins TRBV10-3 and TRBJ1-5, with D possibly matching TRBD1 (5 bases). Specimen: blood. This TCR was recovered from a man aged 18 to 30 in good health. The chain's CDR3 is CAISERGQPQHF. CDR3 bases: TGTGCCATCAGTGAGAGGGGTCAGCCCCAGCATTTT.